Listed here are 27 T cell receptor beta chains from one sample, sequenced in a study of early T cells in non-severe SARS-CoV-2 infection. TCRdb fed the 5' RACE reads into MiXCR, producing one record per CDR3 protein. The sample includes tens of thousands of distinct CDR3 sequences, 14% of them seen just once. Sequenced sample: whole blood. Every receptor here comes from an adult who was a healthcare worker with PCR-confirmed SARS-CoV-2 infection or an uninfected control (not recorded which).

This rearrangement joins TRBV12-5 to TRBJ2-5; 11 positions match TRBD2. V shed 6 bases and J 2 bases; nucleotides not matched to a gene: 11. Germline V gene data show CDR1 as LGHNT and CDR2 as FRNRAP. The CDR3 length is 17 residues. CDR3 DNA sequence: TGTGCTAGTGGGATGTTGGCTAGCGGGGGGCAACAAGAGACCCAGTACTTC. Protein product: CASGMLASGGQQETQYF.

The chain employs TRBV28 and TRBJ2-1, with 8 bases fitting TRBD2. Trimming removed 3 bases from V and 10 bases from J; junction bases left unmatched: 8. This CDR3 is 14 amino acids long. Germline CDR1 MDHEN, CDR2 SYDVKM. For the CDR3, the DNA is TGTGCCAGCAGTTTGGGACTAGGGGATCTAGAGCAGTTCTTC. The encoded protein is CASSLGLGDLEQFF.

V usage is TRBV29-1 and J usage is TRBJ2-5; D tentatively reads TRBD1 or TRBD2 (6 bases each). The CDR3 runs to 13 residues. Trimming removed 0 bases at V and 4 bases at J, with 9 bases between. Germline V gene lookup returns CDR1 SQVTM and CDR2 ANQGSEA. The CDR3 sequence is CSVEEWGAETQYF. The CDR3 region has the DNA TGCAGCGTTGAAGAATGGGGGGCAGAGACCCAGTACTTC. The full variable domain, completed using reference TRBV29-1 and TRBJ2-5, is SAVISQKPSRDICQRGTSLTIQCQVDSQVTMMFWYRQQPGQSLTLIATANQGSEATYESGFVIDKFPISRPNLTFSTLTVSNMSPEDSSIYLCSVEEWGAETQYFGPGTRLLVL.

This clonotype was found a few times. The chain recombines TRBV5-1 with TRBJ2-1; D may correspond to TRBD1 or TRBD2 (5 bases each). Per germline, CDR1 SGHRS and CDR2 YFSETQ. The V gene lost 6 bases and the J gene lost 2 bases, with 15 bases spanning the gap. The CDR3 length is 15 residues. CDR3 sequence: CASTPRSGPYNEQFF. As DNA, the CDR3 is TGCGCCAGCACCCCCCGTTCGGGGCCCTACAATGAGCAGTTCTTC.

This clonotype was found a few times. The chain employs TRBV2 and TRBJ2-2, with D maybe TRBD1 (6 bases). Germline CDR1 and CDR2: SNHLY and FYNNEI. V was clipped by 6 bases and J by 6 bases, with 14 bases between them. This CDR3 region has 14 residues. CDR3 nucleotide sequence: TGTGCCAGCAGCCCCCTACAGGGCCCCGGGGAGCTGTTTTTT. Its protein is CASSPLQGPGELFF.

This clonotype was seen a handful of times. The genes are TRBV28 and TRBJ2-3, with 7 nucleotides matching TRBD1. With 5 bases clipped from V and 2 bases from J, the junction kept 4 bases outside the gene matches. CDR3 size: 14 residues. Germline loops: CDR1 MDHEN, CDR2 SYDVKM. CDR3: CASSRDSSTDTQYF. CDR3 bases: TGTGCCAGCAGTCGGGACAGTTCCACAGATACGCAGTATTTT. Looking up the rest from reference TRBV28 and TRBJ2-3 gives the full variable domain: DVKVTQSSRYLVKRTGEKVFLECVQDMDHENMFWYRQDPGLGLRLIYFSYDVKMKEKGDIPEGYSVSREKKERFSLILESASTNQTSMYLCASSRDSSTDTQYFGPGTRLTVL.

This clonotype was seen more than once but under ten times. This sequence joins TRBV28 and TRBJ2-2, with 8 bases fitting TRBD1. CDR3 size: 15 residues. V trimming: 5 bases; J trimming: 7 bases; junction bases outside the gene matches: 9. The germline V gene has CDR1 MDHEN and CDR2 SYDVKM. The CDR3 protein is CASSRAGGWFGELFF. The CDR3 nucleotides read TGTGCCAGCAGTAGGGCAGGGGGCTGGTTCGGGGAGCTGTTTTTT.

This clonotype was observed once. The chain is built from TRBV30 and TRBJ2-1, with 7 bases lining up with TRBD2. This CDR3 has 16 amino acids. J gave up 5 bases and V 0 bases, and 10 bases lay outside the gene matches. Looked up from germline, CDR1 is GTSNPN and CDR2 is SVGIG (reference sequence). The CDR3 sequence: CAWSVRGETLNNEQFF. CDR3 nucleotides: TGTGCCTGGAGTGTACGGGGGGAAACCCTTAACAATGAGCAGTTCTTC.

The V gene is TRBV10-2, the J gene TRBJ2-7; TRBD1 matches 7 bases. Germline assignment: CDR1 WSHSY and CDR2 SAAADI. After removal of 6 bases from V and 2 bases from J, the junction contained 7 bases not matched to a gene. The CDR3 totals 14 residues. This CDR3 is CASSRDGTAYEQYF. DNA for the CDR3: TGCGCCAGCAGCCGAGACGGGACAGCCTACGAGCAGTACTTC.

The gene calls are TRBV20-1 and TRBJ2-1, with 11 bases fitting TRBD2. Germline V lookup: CDR1 DFQATT, CDR2 SNEGSKA (reference sequence). The CDR3 covers 15 residues. J was trimmed by 6 bases and V by 3 bases; bases with no gene match: 7. CDR3 region: CSARAPTSGANEQFF. In nucleotides, the CDR3 is TGCAGTGCTAGGGCCCCGACTAGCGGGGCCAATGAGCAGTTCTTC.

The table lists this clonotype with a few counts. This sequence joins TRBV18 and TRBJ1-1; D unclear. Germline values: CDR1 KGHSH, CDR2 LQKENI. Trimming left V 0 bases short and J 1 base short, with 12 bases between. The CDR3 covers 16 residues. CDR3 region: CASSPPVAAANTEAFF. CDR3 sequence (DNA): TGTGCCAGCTCACCACCGGTTGCAGCAGCGAACACTGAAGCTTTCTTT.

There are a few counts of this clonotype. This chain connects TRBV20-1 to TRBJ2-3, with 9 bases aligning to TRBD2. The CDR3 is made up of 16 amino acids. Germline loops: CDR1 DFQATT, CDR2 SNEGSKA (reference sequence). The trim removed 1 base at V and 7 bases at J, leaving 12 bases unmatched. The CDR3 nucleotides read TGCAGTGCTAGAGGGGAGACTAGCGGCCACTTCAATACGCAGTATTTT. This codes for CSARGETSGHFNTQYF.

This clonotype was observed a few times. The V gene is TRBV5-1, the J gene TRBJ2-7; D not resolved. The germline V and J ends were trimmed by 4 bases and 2 bases, with 13 bases remaining between them. The germline gives CDR1 SGHRS, CDR2 YFSETQ. The CDR3 runs 14 residues. CDR3 bases: TGCGCCAGCAGCCCGAGGATGGCAACCTACGAGCAGTACTTC. This sequence encodes CASSPRMATYEQYF.

This clonotype was seen a few times. The CDR3 spells CASSVEVSTDTQYF. The CDR3 DNA follows: TGTGCCAGCAGCGTAGAGGTATCCACAGATACGCAGTATTTT. V and J are TRBV9 and TRBJ2-3; D gene ambiguous. Germline CDR1 SGDLS, CDR2 YYNGEE. The CDR3 is 14 residues long. Trimming took off 0 bases at V and 2 bases at J, with 7 bases between the two ends.

This clonotype was seen only a few times. The chain combines TRBV12-3 or TRBV12-4 with TRBJ1-2, with TRBD1 matching over 10 bases. V trimming: 4 bases; J trimming: 7 bases; junction bases outside the gene matches: 6. This CDR3 is built from 14 residues. CDR3 residues: CASSSAGQGIGYTF. The CDR3 nucleotides read TGTGCCAGCAGTTCCGCGGGACAGGGGATTGGCTACACCTTC.

The sample holds many counts of this clonotype. The chain couples TRBV7-8 to TRBJ1-5; possible D gene TRBD1, 6 bases. The CDR3 has 16 amino acids. Per germline, CDR1 SGHVS and CDR2 FQNEAQ. The V and J ends lost 5 bases and 0 bases respectively, with 14 bases between them. The CDR3 loop reads CASSPFGTYSNQPQHF. CDR3 coding DNA: TGTGCCAGCAGCCCTTTCGGGACATATAGCAATCAGCCCCAGCATTTT.

This clonotype was seen at least ten times. V is TRBV6-1 and J is TRBJ1-6; the match to TRBD1 covers 10 bases. Germline values: CDR1 MNHNS, CDR2 SASEGT. There are 17 residues in the CDR3. The J segment lost 10 bases and the V segment lost 4 bases, leaving 13 bases of the junction unmatched. The chain's CDR3 is CASSVRQGAREKSPLHF. CDR3 bases: TGTGCCAGCAGTGTAAGACAGGGGGCAAGAGAGAAGTCACCCCTCCACTTT.

The chain combines TRBV3-1 with TRBJ2-2; TRBD1 might be the D (6 bases). V shed 0 bases and J shed 0 bases, with 14 bases lying between them. The CDR3 is made up of 18 amino acids. Per the germline V gene, CDR1 is LGHDT and CDR2 is YNNKEL (reference sequence). Written as DNA, the CDR3 is TGTGCCAGCAGCCAAGAAACGGGGACACCTTCGAACACCGGGGAGCTGTTTTTT. It is translated as CASSQETGTPSNTGELFF.

The chain has TRBV7-2 and TRBJ2-3; tentative D call: TRBD1 (5 bases). Germline V gene sequence: CDR1 SGHTA, CDR2 FQGNSA. This CDR3 has 15 amino acids. Trimming took 4 bases from V and 5 from J, leaving 16 bases between them. This CDR3 is CASSSLPQGLDTQYF. CDR3 DNA sequence: TGTGCCAGCAGCTCCCTCCCTCAGGGTTTAGATACGCAGTATTTT.

This clonotype appeared many times. The chain employs TRBV20-1 and TRBJ1-5; 10 bases are shared with TRBD1. CDR3 length: 15 amino acids. Germline V gene sequence: CDR1 DFQATT, CDR2 SNEGSKA (reference sequence). The V segment lost 1 base and the J segment 6 bases; nucleotides outside the gene matches: 6. Here the CDR3 reads CSARAPGQGFQPQHF. The CDR3 region has the DNA TGCAGTGCTAGAGCACCGGGACAGGGGTTTCAGCCCCAGCATTTT.

J is TRBJ1-5 and V is TRBV19; TRBD1 aligns across 8 bases. Germline CDR1 reads LNHDA; CDR2 reads SQIVND (reference sequence). The length of the CDR3 is 16 residues. The ends lost 3 bases at V and 1 base at J; junction bases unmatched: 5. This chain's CDR3 is CASSIGQGLSNQPQHF. CDR3 bases: TGTGCCAGTAGTATCGGACAGGGATTGAGCAATCAGCCCCAGCATTTT.

There are a few counts of this clonotype. The chain carries TRBV5-1 and TRBJ1-2; a weak D match, TRBD1 (5 bases). The CDR3 contains 14 residues. Deletions cut 0 bases from V and 3 bases from J, with 9 bases between. The germline CDR1 and CDR2 sequences are SGHRS and YFSETQ. CDR3 region: CASSLGLGDYGYTF. The CDR3 DNA reads as TGCGCCAGCAGCTTGGGGCTAGGGGACTATGGCTACACCTTC.

This chain's CDR3 is CASSSIGDKGDHEQYF. The DNA of the CDR3 is TGTGCCAGCAGCTCTATCGGGGACAAGGGGGACCACGAGCAGTACTTC. The J gene is TRBJ2-7, the V gene TRBV7-8, with a possible D match to TRBD1 (6 bases). Germline values: CDR1 SGHVS, CDR2 FQNEAQ. V gave up 4 bases and J gave up 5 bases, with 21 bases separating them. This CDR3 is 16 amino acids long.

This clonotype came up a few times. V usage is TRBV18 and J usage is TRBJ2-1; D gene unclear. V was clipped by 3 bases and J by 4 bases, with 10 bases between them. Germline loops: CDR1 KGHSH, CDR2 LQKENI. The CDR3 consists of 14 residues. The CDR3 DNA reads TGTGCCAGCTCACCCTCAGGAACTTACAATGAGCAGTTCTTC. Protein product: CASSPSGTYNEQFF.

The chain links TRBV12-3 or TRBV12-4 to TRBJ1-1, with D possibly matching TRBD1 (6 bases). The CDR3 spans 16 residues. The germline V and J ends were trimmed by 6 bases and 0 bases, with 17 bases remaining between them. CDR3: CASSQAGTYMNTEAFF. CDR3 DNA sequence: TGTGCCAGCAGCCAAGCGGGGACATATATGAACACTGAAGCTTTCTTT.

This clonotype was seen more than once but under ten times. This chain joins TRBV27 and TRBJ2-1; D is perhaps TRBD2 (5 bases). The germline gives CDR1 MNHEY, CDR2 SMNVEV (reference sequence). With 3 bases removed from V and 5 bases from J, the gap between germline ends came to 14 bases. The CDR3 sequence is 15 residues long. The CDR3 is CASSFEGTLNNEQFF. CDR3 coding DNA: TGTGCCAGCAGTTTTGAGGGAACCCTAAACAATGAGCAGTTCTTC.

This clonotype has just a few counts. The chain is built from TRBV11-3 and TRBJ2-7; 11 nucleotides line up with TRBD1. Trimming removed 1 base from V and 5 bases from J; junction bases left unmatched: 4. This CDR3 contains 15 residues. CDR1 and CDR2 (germline): SGHNT, YENEEA. The CDR3 DNA follows: TGTGCCAGCAGCTTAGGGACAGGGGGCTTCGACGAGCAGTACTTC. This gives the protein CASSLGTGGFDEQYF.